This T cell receptor beta chain was captured by sequencing in a study of blood T cell repertoires in COVID-19 (TCRdb year 2020). With regard to the full study: The collaborator samples originated in the United States, Italy and Spain and spanned the acute and convalescent phases of COVID-19. The prospective study material was composed of cDNA or gDNA derived from T cells, B-cell-depleted T cells, or PBMCs. Deeply sampled blood TCRbeta repertoires from subjects exposed to, actively infected with, or recovered from COVID-19 were included in the dataset. A freely available public database, intended as a resource for researchers studying the immune response to SARS-CoV-2, is where the repertoires were released. Samples came from the ongoing ImmuneRACE study (first 160 participants) plus 1,254 subjects from 6 global collaborators. A de-identified subject ID, COVID-19 status, age in years and sex were almost always included in the sample metadata. Where available, HLA class I and class II types were taken from metadata supplied by the sample provider and were not determined by assay-based typing.

What the research found in general, with its limitations: The quantity of clinical and demographic metadata differed by source and by participant and was supplied without curation.

The immunoSEQ Assay, a bias-controlled multiplex PCR, was used to amplify TCRbeta CDR3 regions from genomic DNA. The authors' pipeline ran thus. Nucleated cell counts per sample were estimated from amplification of reference gene primers within the assay. To quantify the absolute abundance of each unique TCRbeta CDR3 rearrangement, sequence reads were collapsed and filtered. Productive Simpson clonality was computed per sample as the square root of Simpson's diversity index over productive rearrangements. Held by TCRdb, this immuneACCESS table contains in-frame sequences only and omits some clones. Under half of the omission traces to an unresolved V gene where checked; the cause of the rest is unknown. V and J calls and clone size are as listed in that table; D and trimming were resolved from the DNA. For this sample the table gives under 150,000 clones, of which around 81% were detected only once. The ten largest account for roughly 2.9% of the sample.

Collaborating institutions collected whole blood in K2EDTA tubes following their own protocols. For TCRbeta analysis, collaborator samples were shipped as frozen whole blood, as isolated PBMCs, or as DNA extracted from either sample type. From its cysteine to its phenylalanine, the CDR3 spans 14 amino acids. The kept DNA is CDR3 alone, 42 bases in frame from the first base. V is cut by 5 bases and J by 9 bases, and the space between the germline ends is 19 bases. CDR1 and CDR2 are drawn from the germline V gene: MGHRA, YSYEKL. About this clone itself: Its antigen has not been determined. Per-nucleotide qualities are absent, and no much larger clonotype sits a single base away.

The rearranged chain carries TRBV4-1 and TRBJ1-1; TRBD1 might be the D gene, on 6 matching bases. This TCR was sampled from a woman between 35 and 50 years old with active or convalescent COVID-19. The sample comprised peripheral blood. The nucleotide sequence reads as follows: TGCGCCAGCAGCTTCATGGGGGTACAGGGAAAAGCTTTCTTT. This gives the protein CASSFMGVQGKAFF.